The clone carrying this TCR beta chain was detected once. This record belongs to a study of blood T cell repertoires in COVID-19. The overall study: Nucleic acid was either cDNA or gDNA, and it came from T cells, B-cell-depleted T cells, or PBMCs.

Per the germline V gene, CDR1 is SGDLS and CDR2 is YYNGEE. This CDR3 has 16 residues. V was trimmed by 3 bases and J by 4 bases, leaving 19 bases between them. Per the study methods: Using reference gene primer amplification, nucleated cell counts were estimated. Sequencing was performed with immunoSEQ multiplex PCR; in TCRdb, only in-frame clones are kept and a portion is missing. Clone size and V and J calls were adopted from that table, with D and trimming inferred from the DNA. Of 410,000 or so clones listed, 89% are singletons. Seattle enrolled patients during active infection and tracked them longitudinally.

This sequence originates from a woman aged 40 to 50 with COVID-19, enrolled during active disease. The sequencing sample was made of peripheral blood. The chain has TRBV9 and TRBJ1-2; the D is unclear. CDR3 DNA sequence: TGTGCCAGCAGCGACGTGGTGGGAGGAGGCTCCTATGGCTACACCTTC. It encodes CASSDVVGGGSYGYTF.